Following are 14 T cell receptor beta chains from one sample sequenced in a study of T cells in Graves' hyperthyroidism and ophthalmopathy. Researchers took RNA transcripts and amplified the TCR beta CDR3 regions from them. The HTBI set primed first-round TCR CDR3 RT-PCR. TCRdb reprocessed the multiplex PCR reads via MiXCR and lists one record per CDR3 protein. The table records approximately 620,000 distinct CDR3 sequences, 11% to 15% of them present only once. Sequencing was done on a sample of blood. Source of these receptors: a woman aged 25 to 39 with Graves' hyperthyroidism that later progressed to Graves' ophthalmopathy.

This clonotype appeared many times. The chain links TRBV4-1 to TRBJ2-3, with 7 bases identical to TRBD2. The CDR3 spans 14 residues. The germline gives CDR1 MGHRA, CDR2 YSYEKL. V gave up 4 bases and J gave up 0 bases; unmatched junction bases: 1. The CDR3 DNA is TGCGCCAGCAGCCGGGACTATAGCACAGATACGCAGTATTTT. It yields the protein CASSRDYSTDTQYF.

J is TRBJ1-4 and V is TRBV7-2; D is unresolved. Trimming removed 8 bases at V and 5 bases at J, with 9 bases between. The V gene's germline CDR1 is SGHTA and CDR2 FQGNSA. This CDR3 has 12 residues. CDR3: CASGSYNEKLFF. The CDR3 coding sequence is TGTGCCAGCGGCAGCTACAATGAAAAACTGTTTTTT.

There are many counts of this clonotype. For the CDR3, the DNA is TGCAGTGCCGCCAGGGGGACAGATACGCAGTATTTT. This translates into CSAARGTDTQYF. V and J are TRBV20-1 and TRBJ2-3; 7 bases align to TRBD1. V gave up 6 bases and J gave up 3 bases; unmatched junction bases: 3. The germline V gene encodes CDR1 DFQATT and CDR2 SNEGSKA (reference sequence). The CDR3 covers 12 residues.

The V call is TRBV3-1, the J call TRBJ1-3, with D perhaps TRBD1 (6 bases). The germline V and J ends were trimmed by 1 base and 0 bases, with 19 bases remaining between them. CDR1 is LGHDT, CDR2 YNNKEL, per germline (reference sequence). The CDR3 spans 19 residues. CDR3 DNA sequence: TGTGCCAGCAGCCAAGTTCTAGTAGGGGGGGTATCCTCTGGAAACACCATATATTTT. Its translation is CASSQVLVGGVSSGNTIYF.

The table lists this clonotype with many counts. The chain couples TRBV24-1 to TRBJ2-2, with D hard to call. V gave up 3 bases and J gave up 0 bases, with 10 bases separating them. The CDR3 is 16 residues long. The germline V gene has CDR1 KGHDR and CDR2 SFDVKD. CDR3 protein: CATSDAGPPNTGELFF. CDR3 nucleotide sequence: TGTGCCACCAGTGATGCCGGGCCCCCGAACACCGGGGAGCTGTTTTTT.

This clonotype has a handful of counts. J is TRBJ1-1 and V is TRBV28, with TRBD1 as a possible D gene (6 bases). V lost 1 base and J lost 2, with 14 bases in between. Germline V gene sequence: CDR1 MDHEN, CDR2 SYDVKM. The CDR3 runs 16 residues. CDR3 protein: CASSLFTQGRNTEAFF. CDR3 in DNA: TGTGCCAGCAGTTTATTTACGCAGGGGCGAAACACTGAAGCTTTCTTT.

Concerning this clonotype itself: Since a much larger clone is just one base distant, this may be a read error. The V gene is TRBV11-2, the J gene TRBJ2-7; TRBD2 is a possible D gene (6 bases). V was clipped by 1 base and J by 7 bases, with 11 bases between them. Germline values: CDR1 SGHAT, CDR2 FQNNGV. The CDR3 covers 13 residues. The CDR3: CASSLVLAWEQYV. CDR3 nucleotides: TGTGCCAGCAGCTTAGTACTAGCTTGGGAGCAGTACGTC.

This clonotype has only a few counts. This sequence joins TRBV27 and TRBJ2-7; 8 positions agree with TRBD2. Looked up from germline, CDR1 is MNHEY and CDR2 is SMNVEV (reference sequence). The CDR3 runs to 12 residues. V lost 10 bases, J lost 6 bases, and 8 bases stayed unmatched. CDR3 DNA sequence: TGTGCCACCCGGACTAGCTGGGGCGAGCAGTACTTC. Residues: CATRTSWGEQYF.

In this sample, this clonotype turned up a few times. J is TRBJ2-2 and V is TRBV29-1, with 7 bases fitting TRBD2. After removal of 6 bases from V and 6 bases from J, the junction contained 10 bases not matched to a gene. The CDR3 runs to 14 residues. CDR1 SQVTM and CDR2 ANQGSEA come from the germline V gene. The CDR3 DNA sequence: TGCAGCGTCTCTACTCTAGCGGCCTCCGGGGAGCTGTTTTTT. It yields the protein CSVSTLAASGELFF.

On this clonotype itself: This clone may be a read error of a much larger clone one base away. The chain has TRBV7-9 and TRBJ2-3; 7 bases line up with TRBD2. This CDR3 has 15 residues. Germline loops: CDR1 SEHNR, CDR2 FQNEAQ (reference sequence). The DNA of the CDR3 is TGTGCCAGCAGCTTAGCGGGAGGGCGGGGAGATACGCACTATTTT. It yields the protein CASSLAGGRGDTHYF.

This clonotype was observed many times. The chain recombines TRBV9 with TRBJ2-6, with D uncertain. Trimming took off 3 bases at V and 8 bases at J, with 9 bases between the two ends. CDR3 length equals 13 residues. Germline values: CDR1 SGDLS, CDR2 YYNGEE. CDR3 in amino acids: CASSALRSNVLTF. For the CDR3, the DNA is TGTGCCAGCAGCGCCCTCCGATCCAACGTCCTGACTTTC.

A few counts support this clonotype. The genes are TRBV19 and TRBJ1-2; D remains unclear. CDR3 length equals 11 residues. Germline CDR1 and CDR2: LNHDA and SQIVND (reference sequence). The germline V and J ends were trimmed by 4 bases and 7 bases, with 7 bases remaining between them. The CDR3 loop is CASSRAAGYTF. In DNA, the CDR3 is TGTGCCAGTAGTAGGGCGGCTGGCTACACCTTC.

This clonotype was recorded many times. The V gene is TRBV29-1, the J gene TRBJ2-1; 11 positions agree with TRBD2. Germline assignment: CDR1 SQVTM and CDR2 ANQGSEA. Trimming removed 3 bases from V and 9 bases from J; junction bases left unmatched: 7. The CDR3 is 14 residues long. CDR3 sequence (DNA): TGCAGCGTTGAGCGACTAGCGGGATCGGGTGAGCAGTTCTTC. Its protein product is CSVERLAGSGEQFF.

This clonotype was picked up many times. The chain joins TRBV18 to TRBJ1-1; no clear D. This CDR3 spans 14 amino acids. CDR1 KGHSH and CDR2 LQKENI come from the germline V gene. V lost 0 bases and J lost 1, with 6 bases in between. Written as DNA, the CDR3 is TGTGCCAGCTCACCACCGACGCGGAACACTGAAGCTTTCTTT. Amino acid sequence: CASSPPTRNTEAFF.